Shown below are 9 T cell receptor beta chains from a single sample sequenced in a study of PD-1 blockade in classical Hodgkin lymphoma. The data were produced by immunoSEQ multiplex PCR, yet TCRdb's version contains in-frame clones alone and is incomplete. The table includes approximately 89,000 clones, nearly 85% detected once. Time point defined: cycle 4 day 1 (C4D1), after less than seven weeks of nivolumab. Relapse after autologous stem cell transplantation occurred in every patient, and brentuximab vedotin exposure varied. Sequencing was performed on peripheral blood mononuclear cells (PBMCs), taken before the fourth cycle of nivolumab. These receptors were collected from a human donor with classical Hodgkin lymphoma.

This chain connects TRBV29-1 to TRBJ1-6, with 9 bases lining up with TRBD1. V trimming: 4 bases; J trimming: 10 bases; junction bases outside the gene matches: 5. Germline CDR1 and CDR2: SQVTM and ANQGSEA. The CDR3 loop spans 13 amino acids. This CDR3 is CSVGWDRASPLHF. The DNA of the CDR3 is TGCAGCGTTGGATGGGACAGGGCGTCACCCCTCCACTTT.

This clone was found a few times. CDR3 region: CASAPTRETQYF. The CDR3 DNA reads TGCGCCAGCGCGCCCACTAGGGAGACCCAGTACTTC. The gene calls are TRBV10-2 and TRBJ2-5; tentatively, D is TRBD2 (5 bases). There are 12 residues in the CDR3. CDR1 and CDR2 from the germline V gene are WSHSY and SAAADI. V shed 8 bases and J shed 5 bases, with 12 bases lying between them.

J is TRBJ2-1 and V is TRBV29-1; no firm D call. Germline loops: CDR1 SQVTM, CDR2 ANQGSEA. The CDR3 runs 14 residues. V lost 0 bases, J lost 5 bases, and 11 bases lay in between. DNA for the CDR3: TGCAGCGTTGAAGAATTTGCCGCCAACAATGAGCAGTTCTTC. It specifies CSVEEFAANNEQFF.

This chain connects TRBV5-1 to TRBJ2-7; maybe TRBD1 (5 bases). Germline loops: CDR1 SGHRS, CDR2 YFSETQ. CDR3 length equals 12 residues. V gave up 0 bases and J gave up 4 bases, with 5 bases separating them. CDR3 coding DNA: TGCGCCAGCAGCTTGGACAGGTACGAGCAGTACTTC. This encodes CASSLDRYEQYF.

The rearrangement links TRBV6-1 to TRBJ2-3; 11 nucleotides agree with TRBD1. The length of the CDR3 is 15 residues. Germline V gene sequence: CDR1 MNHNS, CDR2 SASEGT. Trimming removed 7 bases from V and 6 bases from J; junction bases left unmatched: 9. The DNA of the CDR3 is TGTGCCAGCAATCCGGGACAGGGGGGTTTCGATACGCAGTATTTT. This encodes CASNPGQGGFDTQYF.

This clone appeared a few times. The rearrangement joins TRBV19 to TRBJ2-1, with TRBD2 matching 15 bases. Germline V CDR1 and CDR2: LNHDA, SQIVND (reference sequence). This CDR3 contains 19 residues. With V trimmed by 5 bases and J by 5 bases, 13 bases remained unmatched. The CDR3 protein is CASSSRTSGRASAHNEQFF. CDR3 sequence (DNA): TGTGCCAGTAGTTCTAGGACTAGCGGGAGGGCCAGTGCCCACAATGAGCAGTTCTTC.

This chain connects TRBV6-5 to TRBJ1-2; a possible D gene is TRBD1 (5 bases). Germline assignment: CDR1 MNHEY and CDR2 SVGAGI. The CDR3 is 12 residues long. Between the trimmed V and J ends, which lost 6 bases and 7 bases, there was a span of 12 bases. The CDR3: CASREQAAGYTF. CDR3 bases: TGTGCCAGCAGAGAACAGGCGGCTGGCTACACCTTC.

This rearrangement joins TRBV30 to TRBJ2-1; D may be TRBD2 (6 bases). Between the trimmed V and J ends, which lost 8 bases and 5 bases, there was a span of 16 bases. Germline V CDR1 and CDR2: GTSNPN, SVGIG (reference sequence). The CDR3 spans 13 residues. The CDR3 sequence: CALTPGLHNEQFF. In DNA form, the CDR3 reads TGTGCCCTCACCCCGGGACTTCACAATGAGCAGTTCTTC.

The V call is TRBV29-1, the J call TRBJ2-1, with TRBD2 matching 14 bases. CDR3 length equals 13 residues. The germline V gene encodes CDR1 SQVTM and CDR2 ANQGSEA. The V gene end was trimmed by 4 bases and the J gene end by 9 bases; junction bases not matched to a gene: 2. The CDR3 spells CSVGGLAGVEQFF. The CDR3 coding sequence is TGCAGCGTTGGGGGACTAGCGGGAGTTGAGCAGTTCTTC.